This T cell receptor (gamma chain) is from a study of γδ T cells in repeated Plasmodium falciparum infection. TCRdb reanalysed the multiplex PCR reads with CATT. Here the sample spans more than 12,000 gamma-chain clones, approximately 1.5% being singletons. Worth noting for this clone: A read error likely explains why the TCRdb protein, taken from a much larger clone, differs from this DNA's translation at residue 14; the protein shown is translated from the DNA.

The length of the CDR3 is 18 residues. CDR1 and CDR2 from the germline V gene are GITISATS and ISYDGTV (reference sequence). Gammadelta T cells were flow-sorted from PBMC into Vgamma9/Vdelta2+ and Vdelta2-negative populations for bulk analysis. Specimen: gamma-delta T cells from blood. The V call is TRGV9, the J call TRGJ1 or TRGJ2. The J gene is not listed in TCRdb, so it was assigned here from a DNA match to germline. The receptor comes from a pool of human donors (malaria-infected and uninfected, not separated). CDR3 bases: TGTGCCTTGTGGGAGGTGCAGTCCTACAATTCGAATTATGATAAGAAACTCTTT. Amino acid sequence: CALWEVQSYNSNYDKKLF.